A selection of T cell receptor beta chains follows, all from one sample in a study of T cells in Graves' hyperthyroidism and ophthalmopathy. TCRdb re-analysed the multiplex PCR reads in MiXCR, keeping a single row per CDR3 protein. The sample yields about 500,000 distinct CDR3 sequences, roughly a sixth seen once. Sequenced input: blood. Receptors were obtained from a woman younger than 30 with Graves' hyperthyroidism. The CDR3 runs from the conserved cysteine through the conserved F or W. A D gene is named only where the DNA matches it firmly. Clone size is shown for a subset of rows, as once, few, many or a class of expanded clone.

v_call: TRBV11-3; d_call: NA; j_call: TRBJ1-2; clone_size: NA; cdr3_length: 13; cdr3_aa: CASSSGTLKGYTF; cdr3_nt: TGTGCCAGCAGCTCCGGGACCCTGAAGGGCTACACCTTC
v_call: TRBV24-1; d_call: TRBD2; j_call: TRBJ2-1; clone_size: few; cdr3_length: 17; cdr3_aa: CATSDFMPAGGPDEQFF; cdr3_nt: TGTGCCACCAGTGATTTTATGCCTGCGGGAGGGCCGGATGAGCAGTTCTTC
v_call: TRBV3-1; d_call: NA; j_call: TRBJ2-1; clone_size: NA; cdr3_length: 12; cdr3_aa: CASSQGQDEQFF; cdr3_nt: TGTGCCAGCAGCCAAGGTCAAGATGAGCAGTTCTTC
v_call: TRBV5-1; d_call: TRBD1; j_call: TRBJ1-1; clone_size: few; cdr3_length: 15; cdr3_aa: CASSSYRGGDTEAFF; cdr3_nt: TGCGCCAGCAGCTCATACAGGGGAGGGGACACTGAAGCTTTCTTT
v_call: TRBV20-1; d_call: NA; j_call: TRBJ2-1; clone_size: NA; cdr3_length: 15; cdr3_aa: CSVRVASLELNEQFF; cdr3_nt: TGCAGTGTCCGAGTGGCTAGCCTGGAGTTGAATGAGCAGTTCTTC
v_call: TRBV9; d_call: NA; j_call: TRBJ1-5; clone_size: NA; cdr3_length: 15; cdr3_aa: CASSADGGGNQPQHF; cdr3_nt: TGTGCCAGCAGCGCCGATGGGGGCGGCAATCAGCCCCAGCATTTT
v_call: TRBV19; d_call: NA; j_call: TRBJ1-2; clone_size: NA; cdr3_length: 13; cdr3_aa: CASSIQGSYGYTF; cdr3_nt: TGTGCCAGTAGTATACAGGGCTCCTATGGCTACACCTTC
v_call: TRBV4-1; d_call: NA; j_call: TRBJ1-4; clone_size: few; cdr3_length: 15; cdr3_aa: CASSLLTPTNEKLFF; cdr3_nt: TGCGCCAGCAGCCTACTGACACCAACTAATGAAAAACTGTTTTTT
v_call: TRBV3-1; d_call: NA; j_call: TRBJ1-4; clone_size: many; cdr3_length: 14; cdr3_aa: CASSGRATNEKLFF; cdr3_nt: TGTGCCAGCAGCGGAAGAGCAACTAATGAAAAACTGTTTTTT
v_call: TRBV7-9; d_call: TRBD1; j_call: TRBJ1-1; clone_size: many; cdr3_length: 15; cdr3_aa: CASSPAGGSNTEAFF; cdr3_nt: TGTGCCAGCAGCCCGGCAGGGGGGAGCAACACTGAAGCTTTCTTT
v_call: TRBV12-5; d_call: TRBD1; j_call: TRBJ1-5; clone_size: many; cdr3_length: 13; cdr3_aa: CASARDRNQPQHF; cdr3_nt: TGTGCTAGTGCCAGGGACAGAAATCAGCCCCAGCATTTT
v_call: TRBV20-1; d_call: NA; j_call: TRBJ2-7; clone_size: many; cdr3_length: 13; cdr3_aa: CSATDRIEYEQYF; cdr3_nt: TGCAGTGCAACCGACAGGATAGAATACGAGCAGTACTTC
v_call: TRBV28; d_call: NA; j_call: TRBJ2-1; clone_size: many; cdr3_length: 17; cdr3_aa: CASSLVSWDAVYNEQFF; cdr3_nt: TGTGCCAGCAGTTTGGTGTCGTGGGACGCGGTCTACAATGAGCAGTTCTTC
v_call: TRBV6-1; d_call: NA; j_call: TRBJ1-2; clone_size: many; cdr3_length: 15; cdr3_aa: CASSEAAGLGYGYTF; cdr3_nt: TGTGCCAGCAGTGAAGCCGCAGGGTTGGGCTATGGCTACACCTTC
v_call: TRBV2; d_call: TRBD1; j_call: TRBJ1-5; clone_size: NA; cdr3_length: 14; cdr3_aa: CASSKGGRVQPQHF; cdr3_nt: TGTGCCAGCTCCAAAGGGGGCCGGGTACAGCCCCAGCATTTT
v_call: TRBV5-1; d_call: TRBD2; j_call: TRBJ2-7; clone_size: few; cdr3_length: 17; cdr3_aa: CASSPGLAGLSSYEQYF; cdr3_nt: TGCGCCAGCAGCCCGGGACTAGCGGGACTAAGCTCCTACGAGCAGTACTTC
v_call: TRBV20-1; d_call: TRBD2; j_call: TRBJ2-1; clone_size: NA; cdr3_length: 13; cdr3_aa: CSPKRGSYNEQFF; cdr3_nt: TGCAGTCCTAAGCGGGGCTCCTACAATGAGCAGTTCTTC
v_call: TRBV28; d_call: NA; j_call: TRBJ2-5; clone_size: many; cdr3_length: 16; cdr3_aa: CASREQGLARWETQYF; cdr3_nt: TGTGCCAGCAGGGAACAGGGGCTAGCGCGCTGGGAGACCCAGTACTTC
v_call: TRBV5-1; d_call: TRBD1; j_call: TRBJ2-1; clone_size: NA; cdr3_length: 14; cdr3_aa: CASSFGTGLNEQFF; cdr3_nt: TGCGCCAGCAGCTTCGGGACAGGGCTCAATGAGCAGTTCTTC
v_call: TRBV4-2; d_call: TRBD1; j_call: TRBJ1-4; clone_size: few; cdr3_length: 16; cdr3_aa: CASSQDPTGGGEKLFF; cdr3_nt: TGTGCCAGCAGCCAAGATCCCACAGGGGGCGGCGAAAAACTGTTTTTT
v_call: TRBV5-1; d_call: NA; j_call: TRBJ2-7; clone_size: few; cdr3_length: 14; cdr3_aa: CASSLGGAAYEQYF; cdr3_nt: TGCGCCAGCAGCTTGGGCGGGGCCGCCTACGAGCAGTACTTC
v_call: TRBV7-2; d_call: NA; j_call: TRBJ2-1; clone_size: few; cdr3_length: 14; cdr3_aa: CASSSETDYNEQFF; cdr3_nt: TGTGCCAGCAGCTCAGAGACCGACTACAATGAGCAGTTCTTC
v_call: TRBV24-1; d_call: TRBD1; j_call: TRBJ2-2; clone_size: few; cdr3_length: 15; cdr3_aa: CATSDFGQGAGELFF; cdr3_nt: TGTGCCACCAGTGATTTTGGACAGGGGGCCGGGGAGCTGTTTTTT
v_call: TRBV15; d_call: NA; j_call: TRBJ1-3; clone_size: few; cdr3_length: 14; cdr3_aa: CATRRGASGNTIYF; cdr3_nt: TGTGCCACCAGAAGGGGCGCCTCTGGAAACACCATATATTTT
v_call: TRBV13; d_call: TRBD1; j_call: TRBJ1-2; clone_size: NA; cdr3_length: 14; cdr3_aa: CASSLVDREDGYTF; cdr3_nt: TGTGCCAGCAGCTTAGTGGACAGGGAGGATGGCTACACCTTC
v_call: TRBV5-1; d_call: TRBD2; j_call: TRBJ2-3; clone_size: NA; cdr3_length: 16; cdr3_aa: CASSREGIPSTDTQYF; cdr3_nt: TGCGCCAGCAGCCGGGAGGGCATCCCTAGCACAGATACGCAGTATTTT
v_call: TRBV12-3/TRBV12-4; d_call: NA; j_call: TRBJ1-2; clone_size: many; cdr3_length: 13; cdr3_aa: CASSLEWGGGYTF; cdr3_nt: TGTGCCAGCAGTTTGGAGTGGGGTGGTGGCTACACCTTC
v_call: TRBV2; d_call: NA; j_call: TRBJ2-1; clone_size: many; cdr3_length: 15; cdr3_aa: CASSLEVTSYNEQFF; cdr3_nt: TGTGCCAGCAGTCTCGAAGTTACCTCCTACAATGAGCAGTTCTTC
v_call: TRBV20-1; d_call: TRBD2; j_call: TRBJ2-7; clone_size: NA; cdr3_length: 15; cdr3_aa: CSATGTSGRSYEQYF; cdr3_nt: TGCAGTGCGACCGGGACTAGCGGGAGATCCTACGAGCAGTACTTC
v_call: TRBV12-3/TRBV12-4; d_call: TRBD1; j_call: TRBJ2-7; clone_size: few; cdr3_length: 14; cdr3_aa: CASKHGQGLYEQYF; cdr3_nt: TGTGCCAGCAAACACGGACAGGGGTTATACGAGCAGTACTTC
v_call: TRBV12-3/TRBV12-4; d_call: NA; j_call: TRBJ1-5; clone_size: many; cdr3_length: 14; cdr3_aa: CASTLGMRNQPQHF; cdr3_nt: TGTGCCAGCACTCTCGGGATGCGCAATCAGCCCCAGCATTTT
v_call: TRBV6-1; d_call: TRBD1; j_call: TRBJ1-5; clone_size: few; cdr3_length: 17; cdr3_aa: CASRGLGTGGGNQPQHF; cdr3_nt: TGTGCCAGCAGAGGCCTTGGGACAGGTGGGGGAAATCAGCCCCAGCATTTT
v_call: TRBV2; d_call: NA; j_call: TRBJ1-2; clone_size: many; cdr3_length: 15; cdr3_aa: CASGGPRGQNYGYTF; cdr3_nt: TGTGCCAGCGGGGGTCCTCGGGGACAAAACTATGGCTACACCTTC
v_call: TRBV24-1; d_call: TRBD2; j_call: TRBJ2-1; clone_size: NA; cdr3_length: 15; cdr3_aa: CATSDGTSGNGEQFF; cdr3_nt: TGTGCCACCAGTGACGGGACTAGCGGGAATGGTGAGCAGTTCTTC
v_call: TRBV28; d_call: NA; j_call: TRBJ1-5; clone_size: many; cdr3_length: 13; cdr3_aa: CASSQGNNQPQHF; cdr3_nt: TGTGCCAGCAGTCAAGGAAACAATCAGCCCCAGCATTTT
v_call: TRBV30; d_call: TRBD2; j_call: TRBJ2-5; clone_size: NA; cdr3_length: 17; cdr3_aa: CAWSDLAGRSHRVTQYF; cdr3_nt: TGTGCCTGGAGTGATCTAGCGGGGAGGAGCCATCGGGTGACCCAGTACTTC
v_call: TRBV28; d_call: NA; j_call: TRBJ2-1; clone_size: few; cdr3_length: 13; cdr3_aa: CASSLSTGRGQFF; cdr3_nt: TGTGCCAGCAGTTTGTCGACAGGGAGGGGGCAGTTCTTC
v_call: TRBV19; d_call: NA; j_call: TRBJ1-1; clone_size: NA; cdr3_length: 16; cdr3_aa: CASSMSGRRMNTEAFF; cdr3_nt: TGTGCCAGTAGTATGTCGGGACGGAGGATGAACACTGAAGCTTTCTTT
v_call: TRBV5-1; d_call: TRBD2; j_call: TRBJ2-2; clone_size: NA; cdr3_length: 19; cdr3_aa: CASSPEGTSGGRNTGELFF; cdr3_nt: TGCGCCAGCAGTCCGGAGGGGACTAGCGGGGGGCGTAACACCGGGGAGCTGTTTTTT
v_call: TRBV25-1; d_call: NA; j_call: TRBJ1-1; clone_size: few; cdr3_length: 13; cdr3_aa: CASSEYLGSEAFF; cdr3_nt: TGTGCCAGCAGTGAATACTTGGGAAGTGAAGCTTTCTTT
v_call: TRBV11-2; d_call: NA; j_call: TRBJ2-3; clone_size: many; cdr3_length: 14; cdr3_aa: CASSWRTGADTQYF; cdr3_nt: TGTGCCAGCAGCTGGCGGACCGGGGCAGATACGCAGTATTTT
v_call: TRBV19; d_call: NA; j_call: TRBJ1-5; clone_size: few; cdr3_length: 13; cdr3_aa: CASSIVTSQPQHF; cdr3_nt: TGTGCCAGTAGTATAGTTACAAGTCAGCCCCAGCATTTT
v_call: TRBV19; d_call: NA; j_call: TRBJ1-4; clone_size: NA; cdr3_length: 14; cdr3_aa: CASMERLGTWKLFF; cdr3_nt: TGTGCCAGTATGGAGCGATTAGGGACCTGGAAACTGTTTTTT
v_call: TRBV20-1; d_call: NA; j_call: TRBJ2-1; clone_size: NA; cdr3_length: 15; cdr3_aa: CSARRQAIIYNEQFF; cdr3_nt: TGCAGTGCTAGGCGACAGGCTATCATATACAATGAGCAGTTCTTC
v_call: TRBV2; d_call: TRBD1; j_call: TRBJ1-1; clone_size: many; cdr3_length: 14; cdr3_aa: CASGTDRGYTEAFF; cdr3_nt: TGTGCCAGCGGTACAGACAGGGGATACACTGAAGCTTTCTTT
v_call: TRBV10-3; d_call: NA; j_call: TRBJ2-3; clone_size: many; cdr3_length: 13; cdr3_aa: CAIRDSSTDTQYF; cdr3_nt: TGTGCCATCAGGGACAGTAGCACAGATACGCAGTATTTT
v_call: TRBV20-1; d_call: TRBD1; j_call: TRBJ2-7; clone_size: many; cdr3_length: 14; cdr3_aa: CSARWDRGPGEQYF; cdr3_nt: TGCAGTGCTAGATGGGACAGGGGGCCGGGGGAGCAGTACTTC
v_call: TRBV4-3; d_call: NA; j_call: TRBJ2-1; clone_size: few; cdr3_length: 14; cdr3_aa: CASSQRDGYNEQFF; cdr3_nt: TGCGCCAGCAGCCAAAGGGACGGGTACAATGAGCAGTTCTTC
v_call: TRBV4-3; d_call: NA; j_call: TRBJ2-1; clone_size: many; cdr3_length: 15; cdr3_aa: CASSQGSGDYNEQFF; cdr3_nt: TGCGCCAGCAGCCAAGGTTCGGGGGACTACAATGAGCAGTTCTTC
v_call: TRBV28; d_call: TRBD1; j_call: TRBJ1-6; clone_size: many; cdr3_length: 15; cdr3_aa: CASSSGTGDNSPLHF; cdr3_nt: TGTGCCAGCAGTTCCGGGACAGGGGACAATTCACCCCTCCACTTT
v_call: TRBV2; d_call: TRBD2; j_call: TRBJ2-7; clone_size: many; cdr3_length: 13; cdr3_aa: CASGLAGVHEQYF; cdr3_nt: TGTGCCAGCGGGCTAGCGGGAGTCCACGAGCAGTACTTC
v_call: TRBV6-1; d_call: NA; j_call: TRBJ1-2; clone_size: NA; cdr3_length: 19; cdr3_aa: CASSPKKKTSGSRNYGYTF; cdr3_nt: TGTGCCAGCAGTCCAAAAAAAAAAACCTCGGGATCACGCAACTATGGCTACACCTTC
v_call: TRBV11-3; d_call: TRBD2; j_call: TRBJ2-5; clone_size: many; cdr3_length: 17; cdr3_aa: CASSFGSRGGARETQYF; cdr3_nt: TGTGCCAGCAGCTTTGGGTCGCGGGGGGGCGCACGAGAGACCCAGTACTTC
v_call: TRBV20-1; d_call: TRBD2; j_call: TRBJ2-5; clone_size: many; cdr3_length: 15; cdr3_aa: CSAPRSGTPQETQYF; cdr3_nt: TGCAGTGCTCCGAGGAGCGGGACTCCCCAAGAGACCCAGTACTTC
v_call: TRBV3-1; d_call: TRBD2; j_call: TRBJ2-5; clone_size: few; cdr3_length: 16; cdr3_aa: CASSQGLAGEGETQYF; cdr3_nt: TGTGCCAGCAGCCAAGGGCTAGCGGGAGAGGGAGAGACCCAGTACTTC
v_call: TRBV6-1; d_call: NA; j_call: TRBJ1-6; clone_size: many; cdr3_length: 15; cdr3_aa: CASTEGVQGRSPLHF; cdr3_nt: TGTGCCAGCACCGAAGGGGTACAGGGCCGTTCACCCCTCCACTTT
v_call: TRBV20-1; d_call: NA; j_call: TRBJ1-4; clone_size: many; cdr3_length: 14; cdr3_aa: CSANPGRLNEKLFF; cdr3_nt: TGCAGTGCTAACCCAGGACGGCTAAATGAAAAACTGTTTTTT
v_call: TRBV5-1; d_call: NA; j_call: TRBJ2-4; clone_size: many; cdr3_length: 11; cdr3_aa: CASKEAGIQYF; cdr3_nt: TGCGCCAGCAAAGAGGCAGGCATTCAGTACTTC
v_call: TRBV6-2/TRBV6-3; d_call: NA; j_call: TRBJ2-5; clone_size: many; cdr3_length: 12; cdr3_aa: CASSPVGETQYF; cdr3_nt: TGTGCCAGCAGCCCGGTGGGAGAGACCCAGTACTTC